This T cell receptor (beta chain) derives from a study of blood T cell repertoires in COVID-19. Study summary: Samples came from the United States, Italy and Spain, spanning acute and convalescent COVID-19. The analysed material was cDNA or gDNA that came from T cells, B-cell-depleted T cells, or PBMCs.

This clone was observed a single time. Generated by immunoSEQ multiplex PCR, the TCRdb table keeps only in-frame clones and is missing some. The data contain roughly 150,000 clones, 80% to 90% of them singletons. The sequence derives from a woman in her 70s who had recovered from COVID-19. Sequenced sample: peripheral blood.

This CDR3 reads CASSLGSGVEQYF. In DNA form, the CDR3 reads TGTGCCAGCAGCTTAGGAAGCGGAGTTGAGCAGTACTTC. The chain recombines TRBV7-2 with TRBJ2-7; D might be TRBD2 (5 bases). V lost 1 base to trimming and J lost 7 bases, with 11 bases between them. CDR1 is SGHTA and CDR2 is FQGNSA in the germline V gene. This CDR3 spans 13 amino acids.